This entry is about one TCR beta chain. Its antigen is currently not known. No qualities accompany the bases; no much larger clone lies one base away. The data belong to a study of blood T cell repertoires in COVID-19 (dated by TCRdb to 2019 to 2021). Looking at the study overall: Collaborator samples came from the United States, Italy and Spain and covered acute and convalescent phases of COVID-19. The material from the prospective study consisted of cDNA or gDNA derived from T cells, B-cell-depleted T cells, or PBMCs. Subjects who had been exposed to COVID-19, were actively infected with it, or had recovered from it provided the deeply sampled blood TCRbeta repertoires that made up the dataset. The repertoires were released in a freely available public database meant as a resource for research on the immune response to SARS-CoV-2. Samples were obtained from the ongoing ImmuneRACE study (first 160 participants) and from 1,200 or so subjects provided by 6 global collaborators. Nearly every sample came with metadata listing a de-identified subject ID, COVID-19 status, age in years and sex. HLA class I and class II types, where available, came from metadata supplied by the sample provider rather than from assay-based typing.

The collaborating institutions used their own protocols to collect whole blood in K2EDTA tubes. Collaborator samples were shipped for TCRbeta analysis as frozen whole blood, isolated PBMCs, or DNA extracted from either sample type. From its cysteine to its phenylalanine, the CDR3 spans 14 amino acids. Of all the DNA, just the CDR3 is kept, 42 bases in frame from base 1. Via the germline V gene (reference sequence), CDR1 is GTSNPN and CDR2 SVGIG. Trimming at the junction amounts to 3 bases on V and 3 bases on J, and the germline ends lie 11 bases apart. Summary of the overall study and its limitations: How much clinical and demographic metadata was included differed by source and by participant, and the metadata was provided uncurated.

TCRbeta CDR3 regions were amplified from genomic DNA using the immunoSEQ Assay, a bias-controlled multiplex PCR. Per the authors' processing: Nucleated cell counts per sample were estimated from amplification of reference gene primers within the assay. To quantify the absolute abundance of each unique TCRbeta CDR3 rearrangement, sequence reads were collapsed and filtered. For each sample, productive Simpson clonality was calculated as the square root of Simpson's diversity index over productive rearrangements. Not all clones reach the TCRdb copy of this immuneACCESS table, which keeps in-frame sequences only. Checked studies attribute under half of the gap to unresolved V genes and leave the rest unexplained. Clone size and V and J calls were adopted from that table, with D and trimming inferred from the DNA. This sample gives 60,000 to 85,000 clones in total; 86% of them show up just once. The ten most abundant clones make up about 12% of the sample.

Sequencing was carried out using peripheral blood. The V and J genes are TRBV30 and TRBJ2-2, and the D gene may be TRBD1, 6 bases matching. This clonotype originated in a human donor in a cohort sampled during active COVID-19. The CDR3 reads CAWRGARDTGELFF. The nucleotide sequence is TGTGCCTGGAGGGGGGCCAGAGACACCGGGGAGCTGTTTTTT.